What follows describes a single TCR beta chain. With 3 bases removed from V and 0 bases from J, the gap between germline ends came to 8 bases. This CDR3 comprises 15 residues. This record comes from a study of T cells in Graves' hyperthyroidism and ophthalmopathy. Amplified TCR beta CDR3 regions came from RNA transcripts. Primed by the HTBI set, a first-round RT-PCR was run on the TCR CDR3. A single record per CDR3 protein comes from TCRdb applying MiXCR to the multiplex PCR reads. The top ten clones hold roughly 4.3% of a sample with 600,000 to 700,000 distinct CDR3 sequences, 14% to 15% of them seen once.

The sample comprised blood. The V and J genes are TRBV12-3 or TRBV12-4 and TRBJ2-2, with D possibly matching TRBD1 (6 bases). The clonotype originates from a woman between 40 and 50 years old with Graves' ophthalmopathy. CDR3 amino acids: CASSLGDTNTGELFF. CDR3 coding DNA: TGTGCCAGCAGTTTGGGGGACACGAACACCGGGGAGCTGTTTTTT.